The source of this TCR beta chain is a study of CD8+ T cells in alopecia areata. Sequencing templates came from extracted RNA that was reverse transcribed into cDNA. Some clones are missing from TCRdb's copy, which holds only in-frame ones; the method was immunoSEQ multiplex PCR. Among 4,000 to 4,500 clones listed, around 65% were seen once. The CDR3 adds up to 12 amino acids, both ends counted. Germline CDR1 is SNHLY and CDR2 is FYNNEI. Remarks on this clone: The CDR3 does not close with the conserved phenylalanine or tryptophan, likely indicating a read error. The DNA is left out, because the CDR3 cannot be placed on it with certainty; the CDR3 is given as TCRdb lists it.

This sequence joins TRBV2 and TRBJ2-3; TRBD2 was called by the table and not checked on the DNA. The sample comprised skin. This TCR derives from a human donor in good health. Here the CDR3 reads CASFQLGGLGRL.